A selection of T cell receptor beta chains follows, all from one sample in a study of OX40 agonist ivuxolimab in advanced cancers. Profiling relied on immunoSEQ multiplex PCR, and the TCRdb table lists in-frame clones only, not all of them. The table has around 60,000 clones, about 90% seen once; the top ten hold roughly 17%. Sequenced here: CD4+ or CD8+ T cells sorted from blood, sampled in a trial of the OX40 agonist ivuxolimab. Receptors were obtained from an adult with an advanced solid tumor such as melanoma, head and neck, liver or kidney cancer. The CDR3 runs from the conserved cysteine through the conserved F or W. The D gene is left open where the match is weak. Where a row states a size, it is once, few, many or the class of an expanded clone; other rows omit it.

>14|-|TRBV2|-|TRBJ1-1
TGTGCCAGCAGTATTACAGGGATGAGAACTGAAGCTTTCTTT
CASSITGMRTEAFF
>12|TRBD1|TRBV29-1|-|TRBJ1-1
TGCAGCGTTGGCGACAGGGGCACTGAAGCTTTCTTT
CSVGDRGTEAFF
>16|-|TRBV5-6|few|TRBJ2-1
TGTGCCAGCAGCGCCCCGAGGGGGATTTTGAACAATGAGCAGTTCTTC
CASSAPRGILNNEQFF
>15|-|TRBV5-1|-|TRBJ2-1
TGCGCCAGCACCACCACAGGGAGCTCCTACAATGAGCAGTTCTTC
CASTTTGSSYNEQFF
>13|-|TRBV18|-|TRBJ1-1
TGTGCCAGCTCACCACCCCCCAACACTGAAGCTTTCTTT
CASSPPPNTEAFF
>16|-|TRBV28|-|TRBJ1-3
TGTGCCAGCAGTTTGCTTGGGACACACTCTGGAAACACCATATATTTT
CASSLLGTHSGNTIYF
>15|TRBD2|TRBV6-6|once|TRBJ2-5
TGTGCCAGCAGTTACCCGGGGACTAGGGGGGAGACCCAGTACTTC
CASSYPGTRGETQYF
>13|TRBD1|TRBV2|-|TRBJ1-2
TGTGCCAGCACTACACAGGGGTCCTATGGCTACACCTTC
CASTTQGSYGYTF
>17|TRBD2|TRBV19|-|TRBJ2-1
TGTGCCAGTAGTATTAGTTTGGGCGGGAGGGCCTACAATGAGCAGTTCTTC
CASSISLGGRAYNEQFF
>14|TRBD2|TRBV7-9|-|TRBJ2-5
TGTGCCAGCAGCTCTAGAGCGGGAGCAGAGACCCAGTACTTC
CASSSRAGAETQYF
>14|TRBD1|TRBV6-5|-|TRBJ2-1
TGTGCCAGCAGTGTGCGGGACAGGGGAAATGAGCAGTTCTTC
CASSVRDRGNEQFF
>16|-|TRBV6-5|-|TRBJ2-1
TGTGCCAGCAGTTACTCGTCCTCCCACACGAGGAATGAGCAGTTCTTC
CASSYSSSHTRNEQFF
>14|-|TRBV6-6|few|TRBJ2-1
TGTGCCAGCAGCCCTGACAGGAGCTACAATGAGCAGTTCTTC
CASSPDRSYNEQFF
>14|-|TRBV25-1|-|TRBJ2-3
TGTGCCAGCTCCGCAGAGACTAGCACAGATACGCAGTATTTT
CASSAETSTDTQYF
>15|TRBD2|TRBV4-2|once|TRBJ2-1
TGTGCCAGCAGCTTACTAGCGGGCTCGTACAATGAGCAGTTCTTC
CASSLLAGSYNEQFF
>13|-|TRBV6-5|-|TRBJ1-4
TGTGCCAGTCGGCCAGGACTAAATGAAAAACTGTTTTTT
CASRPGLNEKLFF
>16|-|TRBV19|once|TRBJ1-4
TGTGCCAGTAGTATTTTCTCCGACAGGTTCTCGGAAAAACTGTTTTTT
CASSIFSDRFSEKLFF
>13|-|TRBV6-5|once|TRBJ2-2
TGTGCCAGCAAGGCAGGGAACACCGGGGAGCTGTTTTTT
CASKAGNTGELFF
>14|-|TRBV10-2|-|TRBJ1-5
TGCGCCAGCAGAATAGACGGACCCAATCAGCCCCAGCATTTT
CASRIDGPNQPQHF
>14|TRBD1|TRBV5-6|-|TRBJ2-7
TGTGCCAGCAGCATGATCCGGGACAGAGGAGAGCAATACTTC
CASSMIRDRGEQYF
>16|TRBD2|TRBV18|-|TRBJ2-5
TGTGCCAGCTCACCACAGGGACTAGCACGCCAAGAGACCCAGTACTTC
CASSPQGLARQETQYF
>14|-|TRBV11-2|-|TRBJ1-5
TGTGCCAGCAGCTCTAGGGGGGGGGACGAGCCCCAGCATTTT
CASSSRGGDEPQHF
>17|-|TRBV1|once|TRBJ2-1
TGCGCCAGCAGCCACTTTCTGACTAGCGGGAATGCGAATGAGCAGTTCTTC
CASSHFLTSGNANEQFF
>14|TRBD1|TRBV5-4|-|TRBJ2-7
TGTGCCAGCAGCTTGGGTGGACAGGGGGGAAAGCAGTACTTC
CASSLGGQGGKQYF
>13|TRBD1|TRBV5-5|-|TRBJ2-7
TGTGCCAGCAGCACCGCGGACAGGGACGAGCAGTACTTC
CASSTADRDEQYF
>15|-|TRBV18|-|TRBJ2-2
TGTGCCAGCTCACCCCTCGCTTCGAACACCGGGGAGCTGTTTTTT
CASSPLASNTGELFF